Following are 29 T cell receptor beta chains from one sample sequenced in a study of cytomegalovirus exposure and HLA in healthy donors. Use of 60 Vbeta and 13 Jbeta primers characterized the PCR. Sequencing was performed with immunoSEQ multiplex PCR; in TCRdb, only in-frame clones are kept and a portion is missing. This table holds 90,000 to 100,000 clones, around 70% found once. Sequences were obtained from PBMCs. The source of these receptors is a man aged 45-65 years in good health and CMV-seronegative.

The gene calls are TRBV9 and TRBJ1-1; D not resolved. This CDR3 is 15 amino acids long. In germline, CDR1 is SGDLS, CDR2 YYNGEE. V lost 0 bases to trimming and J lost 9 bases, with 18 bases between them. The CDR3: CASSVAAQTGGQAFF. The CDR3 DNA follows: TGTGCCAGCAGCGTAGCCGCACAGACCGGAGGTCAAGCTTTCTTT.

The chain couples TRBV4-2 to TRBJ1-5, with a weak D call TRBD1 (5 bases). The CDR3 runs to 14 residues. Trimming took 0 bases from V and 7 from J, leaving 10 bases between them. Germline CDR1 and CDR2: LGHNA and YNFKEQ. The DNA of the CDR3 is TGTGCCAGCAGCCAAGAAAAGGGGTTGCAGCCCCAGCATTTT. This gives the protein CASSQEKGLQPQHF.

This clone was found once. The chain couples TRBV5-1 to TRBJ2-1; 9 bases match TRBD1. Germline V lookup: CDR1 SGHRS, CDR2 YFSETQ. Unmatched junction bases numbered 8, after V lost 4 bases and J lost 9 bases. This CDR3 contains 14 residues. The DNA of the CDR3 is TGCGCCAGCAGCCGGGACAGGGTGAAGGGTGAGCAGTTCTTC. Translation gives CASSRDRVKGEQFF.

The rearrangement uses TRBV5-1 and TRBJ2-4; TRBD2 might be the D (5 bases). CDR1 and CDR2 from the germline V gene are SGHRS and YFSETQ. Trimming removed 0 bases from V and 0 bases from J, with 10 bases in between. The CDR3 spans 16 residues. The CDR3 sequence is CASSLAEGLAKNIQYF. The CDR3 region has the DNA TGCGCCAGCAGCTTGGCAGAGGGCCTAGCCAAAAACATTCAGTACTTC. The complete variable domain, with remaining parts taken from reference TRBV5-1 and TRBJ2-4, reads KAGVTQTPRYLIKTRGQQVTLSCSPISGHRSVSWYQQTPGQGLQFLFEYFSETQRNKGNFPGRFSGRQFSNSRSEMNVSTLELGDSALYLCASSLAEGLAKNIQYFGAGTRLSVL.

The V and J genes are TRBV11-2 and TRBJ2-3, with 10 nucleotides matching TRBD2. With V trimmed by 4 bases and J by 2 bases, 6 bases remained unmatched. The CDR3 spans 16 residues. Looked up from germline, CDR1 is SGHAT and CDR2 is FQNNGV. The CDR3 spells CASSSSLAGHTDTQYF. Written as DNA, the CDR3 is TGTGCCAGCAGCTCCTCACTAGCGGGGCACACAGATACGCAGTATTTT.

J is TRBJ2-7 and V is TRBV14; D might be TRBD1 (6 bases). Germline CDR1 SGHDN, CDR2 FVKESK. The V gene lost 3 bases and the J gene lost 4 bases, with 13 bases spanning the gap. The CDR3 is 14 amino acids. The CDR3: CASSQGRGGYEQYF. DNA of the CDR3: TGTGCCAGCAGCCAGGGCAGGGGCGGGTACGAGCAGTACTTC.

The gene calls are TRBV19 and TRBJ2-7; 11 bases fit TRBD1. Germline V CDR1 and CDR2: LNHDA, SQIVND (reference sequence). The CDR3 spans 14 residues. V shed 9 bases and J 1 base; nucleotides not matched to a gene: 5. CDR3 in amino acids: CASRGQGASYEQYF. The CDR3 DNA reads as TGTGCCAGCCGAGGACAGGGGGCTTCCTACGAGCAGTACTTC.

CDR3 coding DNA: TGTGCCAGCAGCCCCACGGGACTCTCCTACGAGCAGTACTTC. This gives the protein CASSPTGLSYEQYF. This chain connects TRBV4-2 to TRBJ2-7; TRBD2 is a possible D gene (6 bases). V was trimmed by 4 bases and J by 0 bases, leaving 10 bases between them. CDR1 LGHNA and CDR2 YNFKEQ come from the germline V gene. The CDR3 consists of 14 residues.

The chain is built from TRBV2 and TRBJ2-5; D might be TRBD1 (5 bases). Trimming left V 1 base short and J 5 bases short, with 11 bases between. CDR1 is SNHLY, CDR2 FYNNEI, per germline. The CDR3 sequence is 14 residues long. In DNA form, the CDR3 reads TGTGCCAGCAGTGAAGAGCAGGGTACGGAGACCCAGTACTTC. This sequence encodes CASSEEQGTETQYF.

This clone was seen only once. The CDR3 nucleotides read TGTGCCAGCACCAGGGCGGGACCAAACAATGAGCAGTTCTTC. Its protein is CASTRAGPNNEQFF. V is TRBV6-5 and J is TRBJ2-1, with a tentative D call TRBD2 (6 bases). CDR1 is MNHEY and CDR2 is SVGAGI in the germline V gene. V shed 7 bases and J shed 5 bases, with 15 bases lying between them. The CDR3 has 14 residues.

V usage is TRBV20-1 and J usage is TRBJ2-7; 10 bases match TRBD1. The CDR3 totals 11 residues. In germline, CDR1 is DFQATT, CDR2 SNEGSKA (reference sequence). In DNA form, the CDR3 reads TGCAGCCCGACAGGGGGCGGCGAGCAGTACTTC. This encodes CSPTGGGEQYF.

On this clone itself: The same CDR3 arises from other DNA sequences in this sample as well. J is TRBJ1-5 and V is TRBV6-1; D call uncertain. CDR3 length: 14 residues. Trimming removed 0 bases from V and 7 bases from J, with 10 bases in between. CDR1 is MNHNS, CDR2 SASEGT, per germline. The CDR3 DNA reads as TGTGCCAGCAGTGAAGCAACGGGAGGGCAGCCCCAGCATTTT. Amino acid sequence: CASSEATGGQPQHF.

This rearrangement joins TRBV9 to TRBJ1-2; possibly TRBD1 for D (6 bases). This CDR3 is 13 amino acids long. Germline-derived CDR1 and CDR2 are SGDLS and YYNGEE. V was cut by 3 bases and J by 6 bases, with 12 bases left in between. CDR3: CASSAGGFDGYTF. In DNA form, the CDR3 reads TGTGCCAGCAGCGCTGGGGGCTTTGATGGCTACACCTTC.

This clone has only one observation. The junction does not match germline at one end; this may be a read error. V and J are TRBV7-9 and TRBJ2-7; 9 bases map to TRBD2. The CDR3 extends over 15 amino acids. Germline CDR1 SEHNR, CDR2 FQNEAQ (reference sequence). DNA for the CDR3: TGTTCCAGCAGCTTAGGGCGGGAGGGACTATACGAGCAGTACTTC. Residues: CSSSLGREGLYEQYF.

The gene calls are TRBV7-2 and TRBJ2-1, with a possible D match to TRBD1 (6 bases). This CDR3 has 14 residues. The germline V and J ends were trimmed by 5 bases and 6 bases, with 14 bases remaining between them. Germline CDR1 SGHTA, CDR2 FQGNSA. The CDR3 region has the DNA TGTGCCAGCAGCAGAACAGGGACCGGCAATGAGCAGTTCTTC. Protein sequence: CASSRTGTGNEQFF.

The chain is built from TRBV7-6 and TRBJ1-2, with TRBD1 as a possible D gene (5 bases). The CDR3 has 15 amino acids. V gave up 5 bases and J gave up 2 bases, with 15 bases separating them. CDR1 is SGHVS and CDR2 is FNYEAQ in the germline V gene. The CDR3 region is CASSPGTAQNYGYTF. CDR3 DNA sequence: TGTGCCAGCAGCCCAGGGACTGCTCAAAACTATGGCTACACCTTC.

Of note for this clone: As the CDR3 is not closed by the conserved phenylalanine or tryptophan, this likely results from a read error. Because the CDR3's place on the DNA is in doubt, the DNA is left out and the CDR3 is given as listed by TCRdb. V gene TRBV30 combines with J gene TRBJ2-7; the D call in the table, TRBD1, was not verified against the DNA. With termini counted, the CDR3 has 10 amino acids. Germline V gene lookup returns CDR1 GTSNPN and CDR2 SVGIG (reference sequence). The chain's CDR3 is CAWSGGQVYS.

The chain uses TRBV15 and TRBJ1-5; perhaps TRBD1 as D (6 bases). Per the germline V gene, CDR1 is LNHNV and CDR2 is YYDKDF (reference sequence). The germline V and J ends were trimmed by 3 bases and 3 bases, with 9 bases remaining between them. This CDR3 spans 14 amino acids. Here the CDR3 reads CATSSGQPNQPQHF. As DNA, the CDR3 is TGTGCCACCAGCAGCGGACAGCCCAATCAGCCCCAGCATTTT.

The genes are TRBV5-1 and TRBJ2-1, with 8 bases matching TRBD1. Germline CDR1 reads SGHRS; CDR2 reads YFSETQ. This CDR3 region has 16 residues. J gave up 2 bases and V 2 bases, and 6 bases lay outside the gene matches. The CDR3 region is CASSLSTGGTYNEQFF. The CDR3 bases are TGCGCCAGCAGCTTAAGTACAGGGGGAACCTACAATGAGCAGTTCTTC.

The rearrangement uses TRBV29-1 and TRBJ2-1; 12 bases are shared with TRBD2. V dropped 5 bases and J dropped 9; count of bases not matched to a gene: 5. The CDR3 contains 13 residues. CDR1 SQVTM and CDR2 ANQGSEA come from the germline V gene. CDR3 residues: CSVTSGGNGEQFF. CDR3 nucleotide sequence: TGCAGCGTTACTAGCGGGGGGAACGGTGAGCAGTTCTTC.

V gene TRBV9 combines with J gene TRBJ2-1; 11 positions match TRBD1. The ends lost 0 bases at V and 2 bases at J; junction bases unmatched: 1. The V gene's germline CDR1 is SGDLS and CDR2 YYNGEE. The CDR3 is 16 residues long. CDR3 nucleotide sequence: TGTGCCAGCAGCGTAGTGGGACAGGGGGCCTACAATGAGCAGTTCTTC. It specifies CASSVVGQGAYNEQFF.

The chain joins TRBV6-6 to TRBJ1-2; possible D gene TRBD1, 6 bases. Trimming took off 2 bases at V and 8 bases at J, with 9 bases between the two ends. The CDR3 has 12 residues. The V gene's germline CDR1 is MNHNY and CDR2 SVGAGI (reference sequence). The CDR3 loop is CASSYGGGGYTF. The DNA for the CDR3 is TGTGCCAGCAGTTACGGCGGGGGCGGCTACACCTTC.

The chain links TRBV29-1 to TRBJ1-2; maybe TRBD1 (6 bases). V was shortened by 8 bases and J by 0 bases, with 13 bases between the two germline ends. The CDR3 has 13 residues. CDR1 and CDR2 (germline): SQVTM, ANQGSEA. The CDR3 protein is CSSTQGSNYGYTF. The CDR3 nucleotides are TGCAGCTCCACACAGGGCTCTAACTATGGCTACACCTTC.

V gene TRBV5-1 combines with J gene TRBJ1-2; D possibly corresponds to TRBD1 (5 bases). This CDR3 region has 15 residues. Trimming removed 3 bases from V and 1 base from J, with 13 bases in between. Germline values: CDR1 SGHRS, CDR2 YFSETQ. CDR3 in DNA: TGCGCCAGCAGCTCCACGGGGGGGGTTAACTATGGCTACACCTTC. Protein sequence: CASSSTGGVNYGYTF. Supplemented by reference TRBV5-1 and TRBJ1-2, the full variable domain reads KAGVTQTPRYLIKTRGQQVTLSCSPISGHRSVSWYQQTPGQGLQFLFEYFSETQRNKGNFPGRFSGRQFSNSRSEMNVSTLELGDSALYLCASSSTGGVNYGYTFGSGTRLTVV.

This rearrangement joins TRBV4-1 to TRBJ2-1; 10 positions agree with TRBD2. J gave up 3 bases and V 2 bases, and 1 base lay outside the gene matches. Germline V gene data show CDR1 as MGHRA and CDR2 as YSYEKL. The CDR3 loop spans 15 amino acids. In nucleotides, the CDR3 is TGCGCCAGCAGCCAAACTAGCGGGGACTACAATGAGCAGTTCTTC. Translating it yields CASSQTSGDYNEQFF.

The chain combines TRBV5-1 with TRBJ2-1; the match to TRBD2 covers 8 bases. CDR3 size: 14 residues. In germline, CDR1 is SGHRS, CDR2 YFSETQ. V lost 2 bases to trimming and J lost 5 bases; unmatched junction nucleotides: 3. The CDR3 region is CASSFLAGHNEQFF. CDR3 sequence (DNA): TGCGCCAGCAGCTTTCTAGCGGGCCACAATGAGCAGTTCTTC.

The chain combines TRBV28 with TRBJ1-2; D may be TRBD1 (5 bases). Trimming removed 6 bases from V and 4 bases from J, with 15 bases in between. This CDR3 region has 14 residues. Germline V gene data show CDR1 as MDHEN and CDR2 as SYDVKM. The CDR3 DNA reads as TGTGCCAGCAGCCCCCCCGGCAGGGCCTATGGCTACACCTTC. This sequence encodes CASSPPGRAYGYTF.

The chain couples TRBV2 to TRBJ2-7; TRBD1 matches 7 bases. There are 14 residues in the CDR3. The germline V gene has CDR1 SNHLY and CDR2 FYNNEI. With 11 bases clipped from V and 3 bases from J, the junction kept 13 bases outside the gene matches. The CDR3 sequence is CAGQKQGSHYEQYF. The CDR3, as DNA: TGTGCCGGACAGAAACAGGGGAGTCACTACGAGCAGTACTTC. Looking up the rest from reference TRBV2 and TRBJ2-7 gives the full variable domain: EPEVTQTPSHQVTQMGQEVILRCVPISNHLYFYWYRQILGQKVEFLVSFYNNEISEKSEIFDDQFSVERPDGSNFTLKIRSTKLEDSAMYFCAGQKQGSHYEQYFGPGTRLTVT.

The chain carries TRBV5-1 and TRBJ1-4; 9 bases match TRBD1. This CDR3 has 17 residues. The V gene's germline CDR1 is SGHRS and CDR2 YFSETQ. V lost 6 bases to trimming and J lost 8 bases; unmatched junction nucleotides: 17. CDR3: CASTPQNPPGQGEKLFF. The DNA of the CDR3 is TGCGCCAGCACTCCGCAGAACCCTCCGGGACAGGGCGAAAAACTGTTTTTT. Full variable domain (rest looked up from reference TRBV5-1 and TRBJ1-4): KAGVTQTPRYLIKTRGQQVTLSCSPISGHRSVSWYQQTPGQGLQFLFEYFSETQRNKGNFPGRFSGRQFSNSRSEMNVSTLELGDSALYLCASTPQNPPGQGEKLFFGSGTQLSVL.